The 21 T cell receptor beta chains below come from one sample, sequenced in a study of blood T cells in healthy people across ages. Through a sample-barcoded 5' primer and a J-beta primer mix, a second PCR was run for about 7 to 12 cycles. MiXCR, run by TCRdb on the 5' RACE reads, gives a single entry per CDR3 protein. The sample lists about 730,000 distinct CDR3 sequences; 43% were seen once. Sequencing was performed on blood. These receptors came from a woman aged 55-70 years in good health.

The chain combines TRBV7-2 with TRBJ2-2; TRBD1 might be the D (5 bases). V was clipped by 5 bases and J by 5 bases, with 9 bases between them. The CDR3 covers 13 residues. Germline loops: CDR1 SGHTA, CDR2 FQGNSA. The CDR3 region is CASSMDITGELFF. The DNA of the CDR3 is TGTGCCAGCAGCATGGACATAACCGGGGAGCTGTTTTTT.

The CDR3 nucleotides read TGCAGTGCTTACCAGGGGAGCTATGGCTACACCTTC. Its translation: CSAYQGSYGYTF. The V gene is TRBV20-1, the J gene TRBJ1-2; D is possibly TRBD1 (6 bases). The CDR3 length is 12 residues. The germline V gene has CDR1 DFQATT and CDR2 SNEGSKA (reference sequence). V gave up 5 bases and J gave up 4 bases, with 11 bases separating them.

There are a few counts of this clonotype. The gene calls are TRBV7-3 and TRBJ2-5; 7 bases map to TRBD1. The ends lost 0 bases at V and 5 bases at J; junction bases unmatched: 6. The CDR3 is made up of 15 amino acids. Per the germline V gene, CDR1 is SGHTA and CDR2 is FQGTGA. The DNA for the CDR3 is TGTGCCAGCAGCTTAACAGGGGGCGCTGGGGAGACCCAGTACTTC. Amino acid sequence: CASSLTGGAGETQYF.

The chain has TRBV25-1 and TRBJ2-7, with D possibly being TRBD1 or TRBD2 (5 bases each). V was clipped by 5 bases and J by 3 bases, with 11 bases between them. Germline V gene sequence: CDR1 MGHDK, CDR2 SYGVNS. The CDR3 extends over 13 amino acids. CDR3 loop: CASSPGPIYEQYF. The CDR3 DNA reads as TGTGCCAGCAGTCCGGGACCGATCTACGAGCAGTACTTC.

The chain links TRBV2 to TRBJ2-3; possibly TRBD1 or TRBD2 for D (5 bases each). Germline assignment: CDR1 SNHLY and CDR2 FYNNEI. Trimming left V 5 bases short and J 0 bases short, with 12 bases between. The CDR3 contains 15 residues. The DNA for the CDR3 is TGTGCCAGCAGTTCGGGACCCGCTAGCACAGATACGCAGTATTTT. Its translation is CASSSGPASTDTQYF.

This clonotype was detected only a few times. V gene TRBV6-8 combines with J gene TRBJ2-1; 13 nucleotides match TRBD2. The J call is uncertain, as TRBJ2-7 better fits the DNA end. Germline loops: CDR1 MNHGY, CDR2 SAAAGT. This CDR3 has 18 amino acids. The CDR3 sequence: CASSYPSLAGGLYNEQYF. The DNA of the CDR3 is TGTGCCAGCAGTTACCCCTCACTAGCGGGAGGGTTATACAATGAGCAGTACTTC.

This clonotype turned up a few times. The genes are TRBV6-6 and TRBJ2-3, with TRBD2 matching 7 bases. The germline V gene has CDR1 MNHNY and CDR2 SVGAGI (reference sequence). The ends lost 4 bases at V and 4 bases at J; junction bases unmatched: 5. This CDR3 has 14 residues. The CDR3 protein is CASSSPLAADTQYF. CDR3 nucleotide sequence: TGTGCCAGCAGTTCCCCGCTAGCGGCAGATACGCAGTATTTT.

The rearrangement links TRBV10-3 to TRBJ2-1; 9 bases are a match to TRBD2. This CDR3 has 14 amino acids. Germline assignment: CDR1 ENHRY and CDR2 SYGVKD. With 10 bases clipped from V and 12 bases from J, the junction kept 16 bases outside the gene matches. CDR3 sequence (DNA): TGTGCCAGCAGAGCGGTAGCGGGAGAGGGTGGGCAGTTCTTC. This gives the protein CASRAVAGEGGQFF.

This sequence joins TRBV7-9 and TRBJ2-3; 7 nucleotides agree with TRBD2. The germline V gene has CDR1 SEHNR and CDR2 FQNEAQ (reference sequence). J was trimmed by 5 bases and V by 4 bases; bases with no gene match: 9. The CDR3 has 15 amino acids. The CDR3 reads CASSSPTSRRDTQYF. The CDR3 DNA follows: TGTGCCAGCAGCTCACCGACTAGCAGGAGAGATACGCAGTATTTT.

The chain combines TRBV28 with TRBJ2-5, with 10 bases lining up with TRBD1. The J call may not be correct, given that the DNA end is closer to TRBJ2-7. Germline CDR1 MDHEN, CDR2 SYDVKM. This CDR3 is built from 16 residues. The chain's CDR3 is CASSLWFGTGVHEQYF. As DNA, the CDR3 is TGTGCCAGCAGTTTATGGTTTGGGACAGGGGTCCACGAGCAGTACTTC.

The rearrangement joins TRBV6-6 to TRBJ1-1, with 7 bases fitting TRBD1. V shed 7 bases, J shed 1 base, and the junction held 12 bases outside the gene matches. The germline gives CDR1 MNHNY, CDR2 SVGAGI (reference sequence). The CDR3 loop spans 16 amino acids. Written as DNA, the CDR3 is TGTGCCAGCAACTCGCTCACAGGGGATGGGAACACTGAAGCTTTCTTT. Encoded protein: CASNSLTGDGNTEAFF.

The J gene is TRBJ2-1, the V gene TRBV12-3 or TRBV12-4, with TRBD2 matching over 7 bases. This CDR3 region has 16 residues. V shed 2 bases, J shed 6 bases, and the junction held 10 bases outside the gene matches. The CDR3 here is CASSLRIAGETNEQFF. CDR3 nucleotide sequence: TGTGCCAGCAGTTTAAGGATCGCGGGGGAGACCAATGAGCAGTTCTTC.

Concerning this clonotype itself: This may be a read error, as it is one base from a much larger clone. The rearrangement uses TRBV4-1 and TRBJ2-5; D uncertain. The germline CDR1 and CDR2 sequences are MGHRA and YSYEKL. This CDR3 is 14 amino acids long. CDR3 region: CAGSQDRSVETQYF. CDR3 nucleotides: TGCGCCGGCAGCCAAGATCGCAGCGTCGAGACCCAGTACTTC.

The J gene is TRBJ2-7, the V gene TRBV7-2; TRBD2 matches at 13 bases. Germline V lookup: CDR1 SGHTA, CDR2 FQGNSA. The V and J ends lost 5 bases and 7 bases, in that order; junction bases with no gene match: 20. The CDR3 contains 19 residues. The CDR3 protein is CASSPPGLAGSSSYNEQYF. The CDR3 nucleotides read TGTGCCAGCAGCCCCCCGGGACTAGCGGGATCTAGCTCCTACAATGAGCAGTACTTC.

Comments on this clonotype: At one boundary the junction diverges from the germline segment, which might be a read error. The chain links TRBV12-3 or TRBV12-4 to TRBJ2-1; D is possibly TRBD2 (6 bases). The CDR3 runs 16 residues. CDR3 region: CASREGGASSYNERFF. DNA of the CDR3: TGTGCCAGCAGAGAAGGCGGGGCGAGCTCCTACAATGAGCGGTTCTTC.

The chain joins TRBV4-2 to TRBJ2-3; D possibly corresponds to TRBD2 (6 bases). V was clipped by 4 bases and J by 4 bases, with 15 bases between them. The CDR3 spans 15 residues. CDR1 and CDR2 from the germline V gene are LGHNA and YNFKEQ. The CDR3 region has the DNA TGTGCCAGCAGCCCCCAGACTAGTTCCCCAGATACGCAGTATTTT. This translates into CASSPQTSSPDTQYF.

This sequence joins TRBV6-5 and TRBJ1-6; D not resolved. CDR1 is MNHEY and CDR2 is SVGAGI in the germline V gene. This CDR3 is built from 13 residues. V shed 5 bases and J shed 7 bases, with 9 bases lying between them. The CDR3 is CASSRGKNSPLHF. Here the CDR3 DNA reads TGTGCCAGCAGTAGAGGGAAAAATTCACCCCTCCACTTT.

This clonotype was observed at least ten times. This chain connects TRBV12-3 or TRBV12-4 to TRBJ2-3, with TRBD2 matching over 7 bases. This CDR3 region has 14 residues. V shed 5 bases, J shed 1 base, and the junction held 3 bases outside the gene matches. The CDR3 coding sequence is TGTGCCAGCAGTAAGAGCGGGGGCACAGATACGCAGTATTTT. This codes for CASSKSGGTDTQYF.

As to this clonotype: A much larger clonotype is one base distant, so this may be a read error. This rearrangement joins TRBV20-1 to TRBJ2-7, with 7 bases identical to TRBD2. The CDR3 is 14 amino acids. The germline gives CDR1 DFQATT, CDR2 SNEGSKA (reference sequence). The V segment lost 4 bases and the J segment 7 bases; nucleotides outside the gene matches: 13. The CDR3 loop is CSATRSGTYNEQYF. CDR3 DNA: TGCAGTGCTACCAGGAGCGGGACCTACAATGAGCAGTACTTC.

CDR3 residues: CASSQGGAQANEKLFF. The CDR3 bases are TGTGCCAGCAGCCAAGGGGGGGCTCAGGCTAATGAAAAACTGTTTTTT. The chain has TRBV4-2 and TRBJ1-4, with TRBD1 as a possible D gene (6 bases). The CDR3 loop spans 16 amino acids. The germline CDR1 and CDR2 sequences are LGHNA and YNFKEQ. V was pared by 1 base and J by 3 bases, with 12 bases between.

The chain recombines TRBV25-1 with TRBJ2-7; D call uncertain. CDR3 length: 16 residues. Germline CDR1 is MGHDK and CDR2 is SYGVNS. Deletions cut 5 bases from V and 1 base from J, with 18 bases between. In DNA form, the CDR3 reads TGTGCCAGCAGTCCAAGATCTCGACGGGTTTCCTACGAGCAGTACTTC. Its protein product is CASSPRSRRVSYEQYF.